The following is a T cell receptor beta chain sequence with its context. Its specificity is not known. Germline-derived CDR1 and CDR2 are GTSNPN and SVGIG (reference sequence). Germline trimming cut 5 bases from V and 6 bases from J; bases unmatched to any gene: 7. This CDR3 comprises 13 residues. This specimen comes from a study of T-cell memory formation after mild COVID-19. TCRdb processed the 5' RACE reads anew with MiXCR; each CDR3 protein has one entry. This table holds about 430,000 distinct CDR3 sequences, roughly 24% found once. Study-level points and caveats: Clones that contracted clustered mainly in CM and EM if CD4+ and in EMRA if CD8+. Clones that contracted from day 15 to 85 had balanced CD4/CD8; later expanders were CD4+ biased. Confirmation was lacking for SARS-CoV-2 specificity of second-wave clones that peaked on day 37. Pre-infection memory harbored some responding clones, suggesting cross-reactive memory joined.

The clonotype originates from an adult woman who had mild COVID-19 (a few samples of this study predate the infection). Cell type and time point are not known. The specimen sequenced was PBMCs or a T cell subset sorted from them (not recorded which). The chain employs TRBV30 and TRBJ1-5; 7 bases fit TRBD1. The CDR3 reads CAWGQAPGQPQHF. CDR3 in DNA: TGTGCCTGGGGACAGGCGCCGGGTCAGCCCCAGCATTTT.